This T cell receptor beta chain stems from a study of T cell responses to AZD1222 COVID-19 vaccine. A word on this clone: What it binds is not known.

Study-level points and caveats: Rises in breadth and depth of Spike-specific TCRs came after two AZD1222 doses. Repertoire sampling occurred only after the peak T cell response. The donor cohort was predominantly white British with a female majority, and clonal diversity may have been underestimated. Spike regions recognized by vaccine-associated CD4 TCRs spanned the protein, led by 160-218 and 743-854.

Measured with immunoSEQ multiplex PCR; TCRdb has only the in-frame clones, and not every one. The data show 65,000 to 100,000 clones, around 80% seen once. The V end was cut by 5 bases, the J end by 7 bases, with 18 bases between. This CDR3 region has 15 residues. Germline CDR1 is LGHNT and CDR2 is FRNRAP. The chain links TRBV12-5 to TRBJ2-1; D is unresolved. The starting material was peripheral blood, obtained on day 0 of AZD1222 vaccination. This sequence originates from an adult in good health. The DNA of the CDR3 is TGTGCTAGTGGTGCTTACAGCCTCTCTACAAATGAGCAGTTCTTC. It is translated as CASGAYSLSTNEQFF. Full variable domain (rest looked up from reference TRBV12-5 and TRBJ2-1): DARVTQTPRHKVTEMGQEVTMRCQPILGHNTVFWYRQTMMQGLELLAYFRNRAPLDDSGMPKDRFSAEMPDATLATLKIQPSEPRDSAVYFCASGAYSLSTNEQFFGPGTRLTVL.